Included here is one T cell receptor (beta chain) sequence, with context. What it recognizes is unknown. The data belong to a study of long-term antiretroviral therapy in people with HIV. Notes on the study in general: All time points showed a repertoire dominated by clones expanded before ART.

A v3.0 immunoSEQ assay was performed at survey level. Samples were sequenced targeting roughly 35,000-50,000 T-cell genomes each. TCRdb's copy holds only in-frame clones and misses some; the assay was immunoSEQ multiplex PCR. The sample has around 20,000 clones; 76% are singletons. The length of the CDR3 is 16 residues. The J gene is TRBJ2-7, the V gene TRBV21-1; TRBD2 was called by the table and not checked on the DNA. TRBV21-1 corresponds to a pseudogene. The sample here was unsorted PBMCs, taken 0.5 years before starting antiretroviral therapy. The receptor was derived from a man in his late teens or twenties with HIV. CDR3 protein: CASSKEGLALIYEQYF. The CDR3 nucleotides read TGTGCCAGCAGCAAAGAGGGGCTAGCGCTAATCTACGAGCAGTACTTC.